These T cell receptor beta chains were read from a single sample in a study of shared clonotypes between healthy human individuals. The protocol was immunoSEQ multiplex PCR, while the TCRdb copy is restricted to in-frame clones and leaves out a portion. The sample includes more than 2 million clones, around 93% seen only once; the top ten take under 2%. The sequencing sample was made of naive CD8+ T cells from PBMCs. Receptors originate from a man between 18 and 29 years old in good health. Some clones in this sample may be carry-over from other donors' samples. Both conserved end residues are trimmed from each CDR3. Each record gives: D gene, V gene, CDR3 protein. A D gene is named only where the DNA matches it firmly.

D: NA; V: TRBV28; CDR3: ASSGEVSPYNEQF
D: NA; V: TRBV27; CDR3: ASSFSMGNEKLF
D: NA; V: TRBV28; CDR3: ASCWSRQYYEQY
D: NA; V: TRBV19; CDR3: ASSMGADNYGYT
D: NA; V: TRBV19; CDR3: ASSLKPSGQPQH
D: NA; V: TRBV19; CDR3: ASNQRTGDEQY
D: TRBD2; V: TRBV6-6; CDR3: ASSYSSGSVYNEQF
D: NA; V: TRBV2; CDR3: ASSVDRMSNQPQH
D: NA; V: TRBV6-5; CDR3: ASRPWPGNQETQY
D: NA; V: TRBV28; CDR3: ASSSEATNEKLF
D: NA; V: TRBV28; CDR3: ASSLSPSLEQF
D: NA; V: TRBV23-1; CDR3: ASSPKGGSSYEQY
D: NA; V: TRBV7-6; CDR3: ASSPQIVTDTQY
D: NA; V: TRBV19; CDR3: ASSQGETANTEAF
D: NA; V: TRBV28; CDR3: ASSLSLSQPQH
D: NA; V: TRBV28; CDR3: ASRTLGTGNTEAF
D: TRBD2; V: TRBV7-9; CDR3: ASSPFSGINDEQF
D: NA; V: TRBV9; CDR3: ASGTSYEQY
D: TRBD2; V: TRBV19; CDR3: ASSPRLAGQETQY
D: TRBD2; V: TRBV2; CDR3: ASRGRSGRAAGANVLT
D: NA; V: TRBV6-5; CDR3: ASSRGGNQPQH
D: NA; V: TRBV27; CDR3: ASSLTTGELF
D: NA; V: TRBV12-5; CDR3: ASGLVLGGTGELF
D: NA; V: TRBV29-1; CDR3: SVRGRFYGYT
D: NA; V: TRBV29-1; CDR3: SATLPFAHNEQF
D: TRBD1; V: TRBV9; CDR3: ASSASGGPQY
D: TRBD2; V: TRBV27; CDR3: ATCTSGSLNEQF
D: NA; V: TRBV5-1; CDR3: ASALRDLGRYEQY
D: NA; V: TRBV7-9; CDR3: ASTLERGLYGYT
D: NA; V: TRBV27; CDR3: ASSFTGAYNEQF
D: TRBD2; V: TRBV7-3; CDR3: ASRTSGRSTDTQY
D: NA; V: TRBV4-3; CDR3: ASSQDTRPETSYEQY
D: NA; V: TRBV10-3; CDR3: AISEGGPSGNEQF
D: NA; V: TRBV7-6; CDR3: ASSSGGGTEAF
D: NA; V: TRBV27; CDR3: ASREASYNEQF
D: TRBD2; V: TRBV30; CDR3: AWREAGGWEQY